The 22 T cell receptor beta chains listed next were all sequenced from one sample in a study of blood T cell repertoires in COVID-19. Clones were sequenced by immunoSEQ multiplex PCR, and TCRdb holds only the in-frame ones, with some missing. The table shows around 120,000 clones, with less than 90% occurring only once. Specimen: PBMCs or T cells enriched from blood (not recorded which). These TCRs come from a woman between 45 and 65 years old who had recovered from COVID-19.

V gene TRBV29-1 combines with J gene TRBJ1-3, with D hard to call. V dropped 0 bases and J dropped 4 bases, with 4 bases sitting between them. The CDR3 consists of 12 residues. Germline V gene data show CDR1 as SQVTM and CDR2 as ANQGSEA. The CDR3 DNA reads TGCAGCGTTGAAGATCAAGGAAACACCATATATTTT. Protein sequence: CSVEDQGNTIYF.

The chain recombines TRBV14 with TRBJ1-3; D is ambiguous. Looked up from germline, CDR1 is SGHDN and CDR2 is FVKESK. The CDR3 runs 17 residues. V lost 0 bases and J lost 0, with 12 bases in between. DNA for the CDR3: TGTGCCAGCAGCCAAGATCAACTGAGGATCTCTGGAAACACCATATATTTT. Its translation: CASSQDQLRISGNTIYF.

This chain connects TRBV11-3 to TRBJ1-6, with 7 bases aligning to TRBD1. Germline V gives CDR1 SGHNT, CDR2 YENEEA. Trimming took 7 bases from V and 5 from J; bases not matched to a gene: 11. This CDR3 is built from 16 residues. CDR3 DNA sequence: TGTGCCAGCAAGGGGGCCAGGGGTGGGAATAATTCACCCCTCCACTTT. It is translated as CASKGARGGNNSPLHF.

The chain carries TRBV7-9 and TRBJ2-7, with D possibly being TRBD2 (7 bases). V was trimmed by 5 bases and J by 4 bases, leaving 18 bases between them. The CDR3 consists of 15 residues. Germline loops: CDR1 SEHNR, CDR2 FQNEAQ (reference sequence). The CDR3: CASSPDGGAGYEQYF. CDR3 nucleotides: TGTGCCAGCAGCCCCGATGGGGGGGCGGGGTACGAGCAGTACTTC.

V is TRBV6-2 or TRBV6-3 and J is TRBJ2-1, with 10 positions matching TRBD2. V trimming: 6 bases; J trimming: 8 bases; junction bases outside the gene matches: 16. CDR3 length: 17 residues. Germline CDR1 is MNHEY and CDR2 is SVGEGT. CDR3 DNA: TGTGCCAGCAGCCAGAGGTCCGGGACTAGCGCGGGAGATGAGCAGTTCTTC. Its protein product is CASSQRSGTSAGDEQFF.

The CDR3 coding sequence is TGTGCCAGCAGACCCGACATATCATCCTACAATGAGCAGTTCTTC. Its translation: CASRPDISSYNEQFF. The V gene is TRBV6-5, the J gene TRBJ2-1, with no clear D. The CDR3 is 15 residues long. The germline V gene has CDR1 MNHEY and CDR2 SVGAGI. The V gene lost 6 bases and the J gene lost 1 base, with 13 bases spanning the gap.

The chain joins TRBV5-8 to TRBJ2-1; possibly TRBD1 for D (5 bases). Germline V gene lookup returns CDR1 SGHTS and CDR2 YDEGEE. The CDR3 is made up of 15 amino acids. The V end was cut by 2 bases, the J end by 0 bases, with 9 bases between. The CDR3 DNA follows: TGTGCCAGCAGCTTACGACAGAACTCCTACAATGAGCAGTTCTTC. It yields the protein CASSLRQNSYNEQFF.

This clone was counted only a few times. The chain has TRBV4-1 and TRBJ1-2; TRBD1 matches 9 bases. In germline, CDR1 is MGHRA, CDR2 YSYEKL. The CDR3 spans 16 residues. Trimming cost V 0 bases and J 2 bases; bases outside gene matches: 4. This CDR3 is CASSQDLGQGNYGYTF. CDR3 bases: TGCGCCAGCAGCCAAGATTTGGGACAGGGAAACTATGGCTACACCTTC.

The chain is built from TRBV4-1 and TRBJ2-7; no firm D call. Germline CDR1 MGHRA, CDR2 YSYEKL. V was shortened by 0 bases and J by 2 bases, with 11 bases between the two germline ends. This CDR3 region has 15 residues. The CDR3 reads CASSQDSVSTYEQYF. CDR3 nucleotide sequence: TGCGCCAGCAGCCAAGATTCGGTATCTACCTACGAGCAGTACTTC.

This chain links TRBV9 with TRBJ2-2; 9 nucleotides line up with TRBD2. The CDR3 loop spans 15 amino acids. Germline CDR1 and CDR2: SGDLS and YYNGEE. V shed 2 bases and J 7 bases; nucleotides not matched to a gene: 6. The CDR3 loop reads CASSVSGGSGGELFF. The CDR3 nucleotides read TGTGCCAGCAGCGTTAGCGGGGGCTCTGGCGGGGAGCTGTTTTTT.

V is TRBV5-1 and J is TRBJ1-1; D remains ambiguous. This CDR3 contains 16 residues. V was trimmed by 4 bases and J by 0 bases, leaving 16 bases between them. In germline, CDR1 is SGHRS, CDR2 YFSETQ. CDR3 sequence: CASSPRSARMNTEAFF. Written as DNA, the CDR3 is TGCGCCAGCAGCCCCAGAAGCGCCCGTATGAACACTGAAGCTTTCTTT.

This chain links TRBV10-3 with TRBJ2-5; D perhaps matches TRBD1 (6 bases). The CDR3 is 12 amino acids. CDR1 is ENHRY and CDR2 is SYGVKD in the germline V gene. Deletions cut 10 bases from V and 4 bases from J, with 13 bases between. CDR3 sequence: CATSQGPETQYF. The CDR3 DNA follows: TGTGCCACTTCACAGGGCCCAGAGACCCAGTACTTC.

The chain employs TRBV6-5 and TRBJ1-2; TRBD1 might be the D (6 bases). Germline loops: CDR1 MNHEY, CDR2 SVGAGI. V lost 7 bases and J 2 bases, leaving 14 bases between the germline ends. This CDR3 comprises 14 residues. CDR3 amino acids: CASNPGHLNYGYTF. The CDR3 coding sequence is TGTGCCAGCAATCCGGGACATTTAAACTATGGCTACACCTTC.

The CDR3 loop reads CASSPSQGSNEKLFF. For the CDR3, the DNA is TGTGCCAGCTCCCCCTCCCAGGGTTCTAATGAAAAACTGTTTTTT. The chain is built from TRBV18 and TRBJ1-4, with a possible D match to TRBD1 (5 bases). The ends were cut back, 6 bases at V and 3 bases at J, with 14 bases in the middle. Germline V gene lookup returns CDR1 KGHSH and CDR2 LQKENI. CDR3 length: 15 amino acids.

The chain carries TRBV13 and TRBJ1-2; 7 bases line up with TRBD1. From germline, CDR1 is PRHDT and CDR2 FYEKMQ (reference sequence). The J segment lost 2 bases and the V segment lost 5 bases, leaving 8 bases of the junction unmatched. The CDR3 has 15 amino acids. In DNA, the CDR3 is TGTGCCAGCAGCCCCGGGGCAGGGGGAAACTATGGCTACACCTTC. Its translation is CASSPGAGGNYGYTF.

The CDR3 sequence: CASSQSGTALNQPQHF. CDR3 bases: TGCGCCAGCAGCCAATCGGGGACAGCTTTGAATCAGCCCCAGCATTTT. The gene calls are TRBV4-1 and TRBJ1-5; TRBD1 aligns across 7 bases. V gave up 2 bases and J gave up 4 bases; unmatched junction bases: 8. Germline CDR1 is MGHRA and CDR2 is YSYEKL. The CDR3 is 16 amino acids.

V is TRBV15 and J is TRBJ2-5, with a weak D call TRBD1 (7 bases). Trimming took off 0 bases at V and 5 bases at J, with 13 bases between the two ends. There are 15 residues in the CDR3. Germline V gene lookup returns CDR1 LNHNV and CDR2 YYDKDF (reference sequence). CDR3 in DNA: TGTGCCACCAGCAGAGATCGCAGGGGGGCGGAGACCCAGTACTTC. Amino acids: CATSRDRRGAETQYF.

V gene TRBV6-5 combines with J gene TRBJ2-7, with TRBD1 matching over 7 bases. The CDR3 is made up of 14 amino acids. From germline, CDR1 is MNHEY and CDR2 SVGAGI. Germline trimming cut 8 bases from V and 4 bases from J; bases unmatched to any gene: 11. The CDR3 here is CASRHRDSEYEQYF. As DNA, the CDR3 is TGTGCCAGCCGACACCGGGACAGCGAGTACGAGCAGTACTTC.

This sequence joins TRBV5-8 and TRBJ1-5; the D gene is possibly TRBD1 (6 bases). The germline V gene has CDR1 SGHTS and CDR2 YDEGEE. This CDR3 spans 16 amino acids. Deletions cut 2 bases from V and 4 bases from J, with 16 bases between. CDR3 sequence reads: CASSFLTGSGNQPQHF. Written as DNA, the CDR3 is TGTGCCAGCAGCTTTCTTACAGGGAGTGGGAATCAGCCCCAGCATTTT.

The genes are TRBV11-2 and TRBJ2-5; 9 bases map to TRBD1. The CDR3 has 13 residues. After removal of 3 bases from V and 5 bases from J, the junction contained 1 base not matched to a gene. CDR1 and CDR2 from the germline V gene are SGHAT and FQNNGV. The CDR3 loop is CASSFGTGETQYF. Here the CDR3 DNA reads TGTGCCAGCAGCTTTGGGACAGGGGAGACCCAGTACTTC. The full variable domain, with the rest looked up from reference TRBV11-2 and TRBJ2-5, is EAGVAQSPRYKIIEKRQSVAFWCNPISGHATLYWYQQILGQGPKLLIQFQNNGVVDDSQLPKDRFSAERLKGVDSTLKIQPAKLEDSAVYLCASSFGTGETQYFGPGTRLLVL.

This chain joins TRBV27 and TRBJ1-1, with no clear D. In germline, CDR1 is MNHEY, CDR2 SMNVEV (reference sequence). The CDR3 spans 15 residues. V was cut by 4 bases and J by 0 bases, with 12 bases left in between. The CDR3 spells CASSSLQIMNTEAFF. CDR3 DNA sequence: TGTGCCAGCAGTTCGTTACAGATCATGAACACTGAAGCTTTCTTT.

The chain uses TRBV10-1 and TRBJ2-7; 10 bases are shared with TRBD2. Germline-derived CDR1 and CDR2 are WNHNN and SYGVQD (reference sequence). The V and J ends lost 4 bases and 0 bases, in that order; junction bases with no gene match: 0. This CDR3 spans 14 amino acids. The CDR3 DNA reads TGCGCCAGCAGTGCTAGCGGGGGCTCCTACGAGCAGTACTTC. It is translated as CASSASGGSYEQYF.